This TCR beta chain came from a study of shared clonotypes between healthy human individuals (dated by TCRdb to 2020 to 2021). Background for the entire study: Two women and three men aged 18 to 49 years were included in the cohort. To increase sequencing depth and limit assay-specific biases, TCR repertoire library preparation and sequencing were carried out by different laboratories using diverse techniques. The study deeply sequenced blood TCR repertoires of about five healthy adults to estimate repertoire size and the extent of clonotype sharing between individuals. For each donor, CD4 naive and CD4 memory were each given three plates, CD8 naive was given two plates, and CD8 memory was given one plate. Each donor's leukapheresis produced roughly between roughly 0.85 and 10 billion PBMCs. Paper-wide results and their limitations: Based on pairwise subsampling, the degree of clonotype sharing among donors was expected to be affected by sequencing depth. Naive subsets generally had larger estimated clonotype richness than memory subsets did. Sampling was limited to blood, and TCR repertoires in tissue likely differ from TCR repertoires in blood. Because the study included a small number of donors, the genetic and exposure-history diversity represented was limited. Sharing across a few donors was observed for 4.5% to 6.5% of naive CD4, 3.5% of naive CD8, 2.3% of memory CD4, and around 0.42% of memory CD8 clonotypes. Incomplete sequencing was indicated by rarefaction of sorted-subset datasets, despite the large sequencing depth. Higher generation probabilities were observed for clonotypes shared by all four sorted-subset donors than for non-shared clonotypes.

TCR CDR3 regions were amplified from genomic DNA by multiplex PCR using the deep immunoSEQ assay. Extracted genomic DNA from each cell subset was spread evenly across all wells of several immunoSEQ 96-well plates, with each plate serving as a replicate. For sorted subsets, each replicate PCR was loaded with around 200 ng genomic DNA, equivalent to 25,000 to 35,000 T cell genomes. The purified libraries were quantified using a Qubit 3.0 fluorometer, sized with a Bioanalyzer 2100, and then quantified again using the KAPA Library Quantification kit. Each immunoSEQ 96-well plate was sequenced on its own single-read 150-cycle Illumina NextSeq 550 flow cell. In the authors' own workflow: Because the immunoSEQ output included only junctional sequences and no quality scores, the filtering could not be the same as the filtering used for full-length reads. Sequences were annotated with PyIR, a Python wrapper for IgBLAST v1.9, using IMGT germline references to assign V/J genes and CDR3. Reads with weak V/J assignments (E-value above 1e-6), missing CDR3, stop codons, out-of-frame junctions, or ambiguous translated residues were removed. A V3J clonotype was defined by an identical inferred V gene, J gene, and CDR3 amino acid sequence. Percentage overlap between repertoires was calculated by dividing the number of shared unique clonotypes by the size of the smaller repertoire. Repertoire richness was assessed with RTK rarefaction, the Chao1 estimator, and Recon v2.1 estimates of unobserved clonotypes. OLGA was used to compute generation probabilities for all TCRbeta clonotypes that the gDNA method yielded from a handful of donors. Imported from immuneACCESS, the table was reduced by TCRdb to in-frame sequences with V and J called. These copies leave out some clones; in studies compared against another copy, an unresolved V gene accounts for under half, and the cause of the remainder is not known. V and J calls and clone size are given by that table; D and trimming were obtained from the DNA. The sample table lists about 610,000 clones, 97% of them with a count of one. Approximately 0.057% of the sample is held by the ten biggest clonotypes.

Healthy HIV-negative adults with no recently reported acute infections or vaccinations were included as donors. All donors were Caucasian adults living in Nashville, Tennessee, USA. CD4+ T cells were enriched by magnetic negative selection, after which naive cells were positively selected on CD45RA and the negative fraction was taken as the memory subset. Blood was collected by leukapheresis, and PBMCs were isolated by Ficoll-Histopaque density gradient centrifugation and then cryopreserved in liquid nitrogen vapor phase. Analytical flow cytometry was used to check the purity and quantity of every magnetically sorted T cell population. From each sorted fraction, genomic DNA was isolated and quantified by UV absorbance on a Nanodrop 2000c. This clone was seen once. Its antigen is currently not known. Nothing much larger sits one base from this clone, and base qualities are not available. V and J are trimmed by 7 bases and 4 bases, and the gene matches miss 10 bases of the junction. From its cysteine to its phenylalanine, the CDR3 spans 15 amino acids. Only the CDR3 part of the read is kept: 45 bases, read in frame from the first base. The germline V gene supplies CDR1 SNHLY and CDR2 FYNNEI.

This TCR was recovered from a woman between 25 and 40 years old in good health. What was sequenced was naive CD4+ T cells sorted from blood. This specimen's cell subset or site label, interpreted: CD45RA+ positively selected. The rearranged segments are TRBV2 and TRBJ2-1, and TRBD2 matches 7 of the central bases. CDR3 region: CASTRERGLYNEQFF. The sequenced DNA: TGTGCCAGCACGCGGGAGCGGGGACTTTACAATGAGCAGTTCTTC.